The 2 T cell receptor beta chains in this list originate from one sample, sequenced in a study of blood T cell repertoires in COVID-19. Here immunoSEQ multiplex PCR was the method, and the copy in TCRdb shows in-frame clones only, minus some. Of some 200,000 clones listed, around 90% are singletons. The sequenced material came from peripheral blood. Receptors were obtained from a man between 70 and 80 years old with acute or convalescent COVID-19.

Remarks on this clone: This sample includes further DNA sequences coding for the same CDR3. The chain carries TRBV5-1 and TRBJ1-2; 8 positions agree with TRBD1. The length of the CDR3 is 15 residues. The germline V gene encodes CDR1 SGHRS and CDR2 YFSETQ. Unmatched junction bases numbered 2, after V lost 0 bases and J lost 1 base. CDR3 residues: CASSLGTGGNYGYTF. In DNA form, the CDR3 reads TGCGCCAGCAGCTTGGGAACAGGGGGTAACTATGGCTACACCTTC.

The chain joins TRBV28 to TRBJ2-7; 9 positions match TRBD2. CDR1 is MDHEN, CDR2 SYDVKM, per germline. This CDR3 has 16 residues. V shed 6 bases and J 1 base; nucleotides not matched to a gene: 10. CDR3 loop: CASSPPIAGASYEQYF. The CDR3 coding sequence is TGTGCCAGCAGCCCCCCCATAGCGGGAGCATCCTACGAGCAGTACTTC.